Below, 23 T cell receptor beta chains from the same sample are listed, as sequenced in a study of CD8 T cells in ankylosing spondylitis. TCRdb reanalysed the 5' RACE reads using MiXCR and keeps one entry per CDR3 protein. The table records some 46,000 distinct CDR3 sequences, approximately 11% of them present only once. Material for sequencing was blood, either unsorted or a sorted T cell fraction (not recorded which). Source of these receptors: a male donor with ankylosing spondylitis or in good health (not recorded which).

The table lists this clonotype with many counts. This chain links TRBV10-3 with TRBJ1-1, with a possible D match to TRBD1 (6 bases). The germline V gene has CDR1 ENHRY and CDR2 SYGVKD. V was cut by 3 bases and J by 4 bases, with 12 bases left in between. This CDR3 spans 14 amino acids. Here the CDR3 reads CAISEGQGITEAFF. CDR3 DNA sequence: TGTGCCATCAGTGAAGGGCAGGGGATCACTGAAGCTTTCTTT.

This clonotype came up many times. The rearrangement links TRBV11-2 to TRBJ2-1, with 11 bases fitting TRBD2. The CDR3 covers 15 residues. With 1 base clipped from V and 6 bases from J, the junction kept 2 bases outside the gene matches. Germline values: CDR1 SGHAT, CDR2 FQNNGV. The CDR3 region is CASSLAGTSGNEQFF. The CDR3 DNA is TGTGCCAGCAGCTTAGCGGGGACTAGCGGCAATGAGCAGTTCTTC.

This clonotype was found many times. The chain is built from TRBV11-2 and TRBJ1-2; no reliable D call. CDR3 length: 13 amino acids. V was pared by 1 base and J by 0 bases, with 3 bases between. The germline V gene encodes CDR1 SGHAT and CDR2 FQNNGV. The chain's CDR3 is CASSLASNYGYTF. The CDR3, as DNA: TGTGCCAGCAGCTTAGCCTCTAACTATGGCTACACCTTC.

The table lists this clonotype with many counts. The chain carries TRBV12-3 or TRBV12-4 and TRBJ2-5, with D perhaps TRBD2 (5 bases). The ends were cut back, 4 bases at V and 5 bases at J, with 14 bases in the middle. The CDR3 has 14 amino acids. CDR3 nucleotides: TGTGCCAGCAGTTCGTTCGGGGTGGGTGAGACCCAGTACTTC. It specifies CASSSFGVGETQYF.

This clonotype appeared a single time. This rearrangement joins TRBV11-2 to TRBJ2-5; D perhaps matches TRBD2 (7 bases). CDR1 is SGHAT, CDR2 FQNNGV, per germline. The ends were cut back, 3 bases at V and 5 bases at J, with 16 bases in the middle. The CDR3 is made up of 15 amino acids. For the CDR3, the DNA is TGTGCCAGCAGCTTGTCGGGGGGCCTTGGGGAGACCCAGTACTTC. Translated: CASSLSGGLGETQYF.

In this sample, this clonotype turned up a few times. This rearrangement joins TRBV6-2 or TRBV6-3 to TRBJ2-7; possibly TRBD2 for D (5 bases). V shed 0 bases and J shed 3 bases, with 18 bases lying between them. CDR3 length equals 17 residues. Germline V gene sequence: CDR1 MNHEY, CDR2 SVGEGT. CDR3 DNA sequence: TGTGCCAGCAGTTACTCCCGAGGGAGCCCATGGATCTACGAGCAGTACTTC. Translated: CASSYSRGSPWIYEQYF.

The CDR3 DNA sequence: TGCGCCAGCAGCTTGGATGTAGCGGGGTTCCAAGAGACCCAGTACTTC. Protein sequence: CASSLDVAGFQETQYF. The chain recombines TRBV5-1 with TRBJ2-5, with 8 bases lining up with TRBD2. Germline values: CDR1 SGHRS, CDR2 YFSETQ. The CDR3 covers 16 residues. V dropped 0 bases and J dropped 1; count of bases not matched to a gene: 5.

The chain employs TRBV20-1 and TRBJ2-5; D unclear. The V end was cut by 4 bases, the J end by 4 bases, with 7 bases between. CDR3 length equals 11 residues. Germline V gene lookup returns CDR1 DFQATT and CDR2 SNEGSKA (reference sequence). CDR3 in DNA: TGCAGTGCTATTTGGGGAGAGACCCAGTACTTC. Amino acids: CSAIWGETQYF.

The sample holds many counts of this clonotype. V and J are TRBV7-9 and TRBJ2-2; the match to TRBD1 covers 10 bases. This CDR3 has 16 residues. The V gene end was trimmed by 4 bases and the J gene end by 5 bases; junction bases not matched to a gene: 7. Germline lookup yields CDR1 SEHNR and CDR2 FQNEAQ (reference sequence). In nucleotides, the CDR3 is TGTGCCAGCAGCTCCCGACAGGGGGCTTCGACCGGGGAGCTGTTTTTT. Amino acid sequence: CASSSRQGASTGELFF.

This clonotype was observed at least ten times. This sequence joins TRBV5-1 and TRBJ1-5; D is ambiguous. CDR1 and CDR2 (germline): SGHRS, YFSETQ. CDR3 length equals 16 residues. V dropped 4 bases and J dropped 2 bases, with 16 bases sitting between them. CDR3 region: CASSRGYHGGNQPQHF. CDR3 nucleotides: TGCGCCAGCAGCCGAGGTTATCACGGGGGCAATCAGCCCCAGCATTTT.

The chain combines TRBV27 with TRBJ1-5, with D tentatively TRBD1 (5 bases). CDR3 length: 15 residues. Trimming cost V 1 base and J 7 bases, with 14 bases left between them. Per the germline V gene, CDR1 is MNHEY and CDR2 is SMNVEV (reference sequence). The CDR3 is CASSLYPDPGQPQHF. Here the CDR3 DNA reads TGTGCCAGCAGTTTATATCCCGACCCAGGGCAGCCCCAGCATTTT.

This clonotype has a count of ten or more. This rearrangement joins TRBV10-3 to TRBJ2-7, with D possibly TRBD2 on 5 matching bases. CDR3 length: 13 residues. Germline values: CDR1 ENHRY, CDR2 SYGVKD. Trimming removed 9 bases from V and 0 bases from J, with 12 bases in between. CDR3: CAIQDAGSYEQYF. CDR3 nucleotide sequence: TGTGCCATTCAGGACGCGGGCTCCTACGAGCAGTACTTC.

This clonotype was recorded at least ten times. V is TRBV5-1 and J is TRBJ2-1, with no clear D. The CDR3 sequence is 13 residues long. Germline values: CDR1 SGHRS, CDR2 YFSETQ. Trimming stripped 3 bases from V and 4 bases from J, with 8 bases between. CDR3 amino acids: CASSSDSYNEQFF. The CDR3, as DNA: TGCGCCAGCAGCTCCGACTCGTACAATGAGCAGTTCTTC.

This clonotype was seen repeatedly, ten times or more. The chain has TRBV3-1 and TRBJ2-7; 7 bases agree with TRBD2. This CDR3 is 14 amino acids long. The germline gives CDR1 LGHDT, CDR2 YNNKEL (reference sequence). Germline trimming cut 4 bases from V and 3 bases from J; bases unmatched to any gene: 6. CDR3 nucleotides: TGTGCCAGCAGCCTACGCGGGGGTTACTACGAGCAGTACTTC. Residues: CASSLRGGYYEQYF.

The sample holds many counts of this clonotype. This rearrangement joins TRBV3-1 to TRBJ1-5; D uncertain. The germline V gene encodes CDR1 LGHDT and CDR2 YNNKEL (reference sequence). There are 12 residues in the CDR3. V lost 1 base, J lost 3 bases, and 1 base lay in between. The CDR3 region has the DNA TGTGCCAGCAGCCAAGTCAATCAGCCCCAGCATTTT. It translates to CASSQVNQPQHF.

The chain couples TRBV2 to TRBJ2-1; D unclear. The CDR3 runs 15 residues. V shed 6 bases and J shed 6 bases, with 18 bases lying between them. Germline V CDR1 and CDR2: SNHLY, FYNNEI. The CDR3 DNA reads TGTGCCAGCAGGGAACGGGCCCAATTCCTCAATGAGCAGTTCTTC. Protein sequence: CASRERAQFLNEQFF.

Within the sample, this clonotype is medium-sized. The chain couples TRBV29-1 to TRBJ1-1; possible D gene TRBD1, 6 bases. From germline, CDR1 is SQVTM and CDR2 ANQGSEA. V lost 6 bases and J 7 bases, leaving 15 bases between the germline ends. The CDR3 loop spans 12 amino acids. The CDR3 reads CSVLGTPNEAFF. In DNA, the CDR3 is TGCAGCGTCCTAGGGACACCGAATGAAGCTTTCTTT.

A remark on this clonotype: A much bigger clone sits one base away, suggesting this may be a read error. The chain employs TRBV12-3 or TRBV12-4 and TRBJ1-5; D unclear. CDR3 length: 13 residues. CDR3 residues: CASSFSSIQPQHF. In DNA form, the CDR3 reads TGTGCCAGCAGTTTTTCCAGCATTCAGCCCCAGCATTTT.

This clonotype occurred many times. This chain uses TRBV28 with TRBJ2-3, with a tentative D call TRBD1 (5 bases). The V and J ends lost 6 bases and 0 bases respectively, with 13 bases between them. Per germline, CDR1 MDHEN and CDR2 SYDVKM. The CDR3 extends over 15 amino acids. In nucleotides, the CDR3 is TGTGCCAGCAGATCACAGGTTCCTAGCACAGATACGCAGTATTTT. Translation: CASRSQVPSTDTQYF.

This clonotype showed up many times. V and J are TRBV21-1 and TRBJ1-2. TRBV21-1 is recorded as a pseudogene. The CDR3 has 10 residues. The CDR3 DNA reads as TGTGCCAGCAGCAATGACCGGTGTTCGTTC. Translating it yields CASSNDRCSF.

The chain carries TRBV6-5 and TRBJ1-4, with D perhaps matching TRBD1 (5 bases). The CDR3 has 15 residues. Germline lookup yields CDR1 MNHEY and CDR2 SVGAGI. V lost 1 base to trimming and J lost 2 bases, with 8 bases between them. The chain's CDR3 is CASSYLGVTNEKLFF. The CDR3 nucleotides read TGTGCCAGCAGTTACTTGGGGGTCACTAATGAAAAACTGTTTTTT.

The table lists this clonotype with many counts. The V gene is TRBV2, the J gene TRBJ1-3; no firm D call. Trimming left V 4 bases short and J 5 bases short, with 12 bases between. Looked up from germline, CDR1 is SNHLY and CDR2 is FYNNEI. CDR3 size: 14 residues. The CDR3 bases are TGTGCCAGCAGTGTTCGGGCGGACCGAAACACCATATATTTT. Protein: CASSVRADRNTIYF.

J is TRBJ2-3 and V is TRBV6-6, with no clear D. The germline V and J ends were trimmed by 8 bases and 5 bases, with 11 bases remaining between them. CDR3 length: 12 amino acids. Germline CDR1 reads MNHNY; CDR2 reads SVGAGI (reference sequence). CDR3 bases: TGTGCCAGCGTAAGTGGGGAAGATACGCAGTATTTT. This codes for CASVSGEDTQYF.